Each of the 21 T cell receptor beta chains below was sequenced from the same sample in a study of tumor-infiltrating lymphocytes in primary liver carcinoma. Unsorted whole blood yielded blood RNA, and germline DNA was extracted as well. From approximately 0.5 ug of total RNA, TCR beta-specific cDNA was reverse-transcribed using a constant-region primer. ARM-PCR was slightly modified, and three nested multiplex PCR rounds with it gave rise to the TCR beta libraries. The study ran its first two PCR rounds for approximately 11 cycles each, using TRBV1-TRBV30 forward primers and a C-beta reverse primer. TCRdb reprocessed the multiplex PCR reads with MiXCR, giving one entry per CDR3 protein. The table shows roughly 180,000 distinct CDR3 sequences, with about 60% occurring only once. The sequenced sample was peripheral blood. The source is a man aged 35-49 years with primary liver carcinoma and hepatitis B virus infection.

This sequence joins TRBV6-2 or TRBV6-3 and TRBJ2-3, with D perhaps matching TRBD1 (5 bases). CDR1 is MNHEY, CDR2 SVGEGT, per germline. V was shortened by 8 bases and J by 2 bases, with 14 bases between the two germline ends. The CDR3 sequence is 14 residues long. CDR3 nucleotide sequence: TGTGCCAGCGGTGAGACAGCCTCCACAGATACGCAGTATTTT. Amino acids: CASGETASTDTQYF.

CDR3 nucleotide sequence: TGCGCCAGCAGCCAAGAGCTCGGGAGCTCCTATAATTCACCCCTCCACTTT. It specifies CASSQELGSSYNSPLHF. This chain links TRBV4-1 with TRBJ1-6, with no clear D. This CDR3 is built from 17 residues. V was shortened by 0 bases and J by 0 bases, with 9 bases between the two germline ends. CDR1 is MGHRA, CDR2 YSYEKL, per germline.

The rearrangement links TRBV4-1 to TRBJ2-7; D gene unclear. This CDR3 contains 14 residues. The germline V gene has CDR1 MGHRA and CDR2 YSYEKL. The V end lost 1 base, the J end lost 6 bases, and 13 bases lay between the germline ends. The CDR3 DNA is TGCGCCAGCAGCCAAGTCGTATCCTCCCGCGAGCAGTACTTC. It translates to CASSQVVSSREQYF.

Points on this clonotype: Relative to the germline gene, one junction end is altered; a read error may explain this. The V gene is TRBV6-5, the J gene TRBJ2-2; 12 bases align to TRBD2. This CDR3 region has 15 residues. From germline, CDR1 is MNHEY and CDR2 SVGAGI. CDR3 in DNA: TGTGCCAGCAGTCGGACTAGCGGGAACACCGGGGAGCTGTTTTTC. Translated: CASSRTSGNTGELFF.

The rearrangement links TRBV30 to TRBJ2-5; D is possibly TRBD2 (7 bases). In germline, CDR1 is GTSNPN, CDR2 SVGIG (reference sequence). Between the trimmed V and J ends, which lost 4 bases and 2 bases, there was a span of 17 bases. The CDR3 is 15 residues long. The CDR3 here is CAWTWGGARQETQYF. The CDR3 DNA follows: TGTGCCTGGACGTGGGGGGGGGCGCGTCAAGAGACCCAGTACTTC.

The chain links TRBV11-2 to TRBJ2-1, with D uncertain. The CDR3 extends over 15 amino acids. V was trimmed by 7 bases and J by 2 bases, leaving 15 bases between them. Germline CDR1 is SGHAT and CDR2 is FQNNGV. The CDR3 sequence is CASNIVGNPYNEQFF. CDR3 in DNA: TGTGCCAGCAACATAGTGGGAAATCCCTACAATGAGCAGTTCTTC.

The chain couples TRBV11-2 to TRBJ2-7; D may be TRBD1 (5 bases). V lost 9 bases and J lost 4, with 22 bases in between. The CDR3 is 15 residues long. Germline V CDR1 and CDR2: SGHAT, FQNNGV. CDR3 in amino acids: CARSNLDISSYEQYF. The CDR3 DNA reads as TGTGCCAGAAGCAACTTGGACATCTCCTCATACGAGCAGTACTTC.

This clonotype was seen once. The chain joins TRBV4-1 to TRBJ2-7; 8 bases are shared with TRBD2. The V gene's germline CDR1 is MGHRA and CDR2 YSYEKL. V dropped 6 bases and J dropped 3; count of bases not matched to a gene: 4. CDR3 length equals 13 residues. The DNA for the CDR3 is TGCGCCAGCAGACGTAGCGGGAACTACGAGCAGTACTTC. Translated: CASRRSGNYEQYF.

This clonotype was recorded only once. Its ends do not fully match the called genes, so a read error is possible. The chain has TRBV6-5 and TRBJ2-1; a possible D gene is TRBD2 (5 bases). This CDR3 has 14 amino acids. The germline V gene has CDR1 MNHEY and CDR2 SVGAGI. CDR3 coding DNA: TGTGCCAGCAGTTACGGGCAGGCCCCCTACGAGCGGTACTTC. This translates into CASSYGQAPYERYF.

This rearrangement joins TRBV12-3 or TRBV12-4 to TRBJ1-6, with no clear D. This CDR3 is built from 15 residues. Trimming removed 5 bases at V and 9 bases at J, with 17 bases between. CDR3 DNA: TGTGCCAGCAGTGGTACGGGATCCTCCTCTTCACCCCTCCACTTT. It is translated as CASSGTGSSSSPLHF.

The chain carries TRBV30 and TRBJ2-7; TRBD2 matches at 10 bases. Trimming at V came to 3 bases and at J to 3 bases, leaving 5 bases not matched to a gene. This CDR3 comprises 14 residues. Germline V gene lookup returns CDR1 GTSNPN and CDR2 SVGIG (reference sequence). CDR3 in amino acids: CAWSRTSGNYEQYF. The CDR3 bases are TGTGCCTGGAGCAGGACTAGCGGAAACTACGAGCAGTACTTC. The entire variable domain, with the rest obtained from reference TRBV30 and TRBJ2-7, is as follows: SQTIHQWPATLVQPVGSPLSLECTVEGTSNPNLYWYRQAAGRGLQLLFYSVGIGQISSEVPQNLSASRPQDRQFILSSKKLLLSDSGFYLCAWSRTSGNYEQYFGPGTRLTVT.

The chain employs TRBV7-9 and TRBJ1-6, with 8 bases identical to TRBD1. Germline V gives CDR1 SEHNR, CDR2 FQNEAQ (reference sequence). The CDR3 spans 14 residues. The trim removed 5 bases at V and 10 bases at J, leaving 7 bases unmatched. The CDR3 reads CASSTGQEESPLHF. CDR3 nucleotides: TGTGCCAGCAGCACGGGACAGGAAGAATCACCCCTCCACTTT.

This chain links TRBV6-5 with TRBJ2-3; TRBD2 aligns across 16 bases. The germline CDR1 and CDR2 sequences are MNHEY and SVGAGI. V dropped 4 bases and J dropped 2; count of bases not matched to a gene: 12. The CDR3 is 20 residues long. The CDR3 sequence is CASSFPIPGLAGGDTDTQYF. CDR3 sequence (DNA): TGTGCCAGCAGTTTCCCTATCCCGGGACTAGCGGGAGGGGACACAGATACGCAGTATTTT.

This clonotype occurred many times. In DNA, the CDR3 is TGCAGCGTTGGGCCCTGGGGCGAGACCCAGTACTTC. Amino acids: CSVGPWGETQYF. The chain joins TRBV29-1 to TRBJ2-5, with a possible D match to TRBD1 (5 bases). Per the germline V gene, CDR1 is SQVTM and CDR2 is ANQGSEA. Trimming shortened V by 4 bases and J by 5 bases, and 11 bases separated the two germline ends. This CDR3 comprises 12 residues. The full variable domain, its missing parts supplied by reference TRBV29-1 and TRBJ2-5, is SAVISQKPSRDICQRGTSLTIQCQVDSQVTMMFWYRQQPGQSLTLIATANQGSEATYESGFVIDKFPISRPNLTFSTLTVSNMSPEDSSIYLCSVGPWGETQYFGPGTRLLVL.

This clonotype showed up many times. V usage is TRBV11-2 and J usage is TRBJ2-1; 12 bases line up with TRBD2. J gave up 7 bases and V 0 bases, and 4 bases lay outside the gene matches. Per germline, CDR1 SGHAT and CDR2 FQNNGV. This CDR3 spans 16 amino acids. The CDR3 DNA reads TGTGCCAGCAGCTTAGAGAGACTAGCGGGAGTAAATGAGCAGTTCTTC. Translation gives CASSLERLAGVNEQFF.

The V call is TRBV11-2, the J call TRBJ1-4, with a possible D match to TRBD1 (6 bases). The CDR3 consists of 14 residues. V gave up 8 bases and J gave up 6 bases, with 16 bases separating them. Germline CDR1 is SGHAT and CDR2 is FQNNGV. The CDR3 spells CASDLGSGDEKLFF. The CDR3 DNA reads TGTGCCAGCGACCTGGGGTCAGGGGATGAAAAACTGTTTTTT.

This clonotype was observed a handful of times. The rearrangement uses TRBV29-1 and TRBJ2-1, with 13 bases aligning to TRBD2. The CDR3 is 12 amino acids. Germline V gene data show CDR1 as SQVTM and CDR2 as ANQGSEA. With 7 bases clipped from V and 8 bases from J, the junction kept 2 bases outside the gene matches. The CDR3 is CSAGLAGDEQFF. CDR3 DNA: TGCAGCGCTGGACTAGCGGGAGATGAGCAGTTCTTC.

This rearrangement joins TRBV11-2 to TRBJ2-5; D is unclear. CDR3 length: 12 amino acids. The germline V gene encodes CDR1 SGHAT and CDR2 FQNNGV. This chain's CDR3 is CVCSLGGETQYF. In nucleotides, the CDR3 is TGTGTCTGCAGCTTAGGTGGGGAGACCCAGTACTTC.

Remarks on this clonotype: Compared with germline, one end of the junction differs, possibly owing to a read error. This chain connects TRBV7-3 to TRBJ2-2, with no clear D. Germline V gene data show CDR1 as SGHTA and CDR2 as FQGTGA. This CDR3 comprises 17 residues. The CDR3 sequence: CASSLIVGPANTGELFF. In DNA, the CDR3 is TGTGCAAGCAGCTTAATTGTAGGGCCCGCGAACACCGGGGAGCTGTTTTTT.

As concerns this clonotype: Being one base from a much bigger clone, this may be a read error. The chain employs TRBV29-1 and TRBJ1-4, with 7 positions matching TRBD1. Germline V gene lookup returns CDR1 SQVTM and CDR2 ANQGSEA. The CDR3 sequence is 12 residues long. In DNA, the CDR3 is TGCAGCGCCGGGACAGACAATGATAAACTGTTTTTT. Residues: CSAGTDNDKLFF.

A word on this clonotype: One junction end disagrees with the germline gene, perhaps due to a read error. The chain has TRBV11-1 and TRBJ2-3, with D unclear. The CDR3 covers 15 residues. Germline V gene data show CDR1 as SGHAT and CDR2 as FQDESV (reference sequence). The CDR3 DNA sequence: TGTGCCAACAGCTTTACCCACCAAAACACAGATAGGCAGTATTTT. As protein: CANSFTHQNTDRQYF.